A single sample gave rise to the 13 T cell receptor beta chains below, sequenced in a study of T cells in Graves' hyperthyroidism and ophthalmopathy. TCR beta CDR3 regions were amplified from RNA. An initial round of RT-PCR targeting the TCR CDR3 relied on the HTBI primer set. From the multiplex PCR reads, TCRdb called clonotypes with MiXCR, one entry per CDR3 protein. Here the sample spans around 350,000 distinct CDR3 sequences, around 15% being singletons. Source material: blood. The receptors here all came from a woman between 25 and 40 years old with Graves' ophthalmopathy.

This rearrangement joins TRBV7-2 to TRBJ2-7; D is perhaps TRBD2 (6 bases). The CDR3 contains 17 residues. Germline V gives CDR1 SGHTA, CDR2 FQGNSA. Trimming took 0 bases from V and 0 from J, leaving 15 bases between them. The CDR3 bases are TGTGCCAGCAGCTTAGCGTCGTCGGGGGTGAGCTCCTACGAGCAGTACTTC. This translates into CASSLASSGVSSYEQYF.

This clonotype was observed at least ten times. The CDR3 is CASSPDGVWGREQYF. The CDR3 DNA sequence: TGTGCCAGCTCACCGGACGGAGTGTGGGGGCGCGAGCAGTACTTC. V gene TRBV18 combines with J gene TRBJ2-7, with D possibly being TRBD1 (6 bases). The CDR3 consists of 15 residues. V was pared by 3 bases and J by 6 bases, with 18 bases between. CDR1 is KGHSH and CDR2 is LQKENI in the germline V gene.

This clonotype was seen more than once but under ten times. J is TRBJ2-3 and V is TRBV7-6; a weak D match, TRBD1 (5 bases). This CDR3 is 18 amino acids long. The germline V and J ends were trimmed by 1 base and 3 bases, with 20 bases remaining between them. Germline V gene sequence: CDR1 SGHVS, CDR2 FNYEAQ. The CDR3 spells CASSLVNQPPGKTDTQYF. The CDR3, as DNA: TGTGCCAGCAGCTTAGTAAACCAGCCGCCAGGGAAAACAGATACGCAGTATTTT.

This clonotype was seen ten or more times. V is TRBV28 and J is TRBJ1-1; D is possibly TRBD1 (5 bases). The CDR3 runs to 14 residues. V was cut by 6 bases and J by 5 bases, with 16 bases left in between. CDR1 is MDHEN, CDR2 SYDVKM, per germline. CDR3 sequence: CASRMGGIGTEAFF. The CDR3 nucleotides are TGTGCCAGCAGAATGGGGGGTATCGGAACTGAAGCTTTCTTT. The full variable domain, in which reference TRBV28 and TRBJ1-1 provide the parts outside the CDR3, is DVKVTQSSRYLVKRTGEKVFLECVQDMDHENMFWYRQDPGLGLRLIYFSYDVKMKEKGDIPEGYSVSREKKERFSLILESASTNQTSMYLCASRMGGIGTEAFFGQGTRLTVV.

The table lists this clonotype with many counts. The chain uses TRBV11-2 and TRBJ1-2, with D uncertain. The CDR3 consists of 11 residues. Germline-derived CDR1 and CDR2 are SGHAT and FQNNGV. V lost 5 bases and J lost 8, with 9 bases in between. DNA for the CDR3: TGTGCCAGCAGCCTCGGTGAAGGCTACACCTTC. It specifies CASSLGEGYTF. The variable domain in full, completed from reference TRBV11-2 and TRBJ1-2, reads EAGVAQSPRYKIIEKRQSVAFWCNPISGHATLYWYQQILGQGPKLLIQFQNNGVVDDSQLPKDRFSAERLKGVDSTLKIQPAKLEDSAVYLCASSLGEGYTFGSGTRLTVV.

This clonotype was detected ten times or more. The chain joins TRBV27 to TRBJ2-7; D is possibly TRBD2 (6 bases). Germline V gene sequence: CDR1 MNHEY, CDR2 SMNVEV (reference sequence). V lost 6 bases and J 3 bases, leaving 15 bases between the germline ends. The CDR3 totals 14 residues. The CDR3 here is CASRPAGTFYEQYF. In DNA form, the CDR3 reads TGTGCCAGCAGACCTGCCGGGACTTTCTACGAGCAGTACTTC.

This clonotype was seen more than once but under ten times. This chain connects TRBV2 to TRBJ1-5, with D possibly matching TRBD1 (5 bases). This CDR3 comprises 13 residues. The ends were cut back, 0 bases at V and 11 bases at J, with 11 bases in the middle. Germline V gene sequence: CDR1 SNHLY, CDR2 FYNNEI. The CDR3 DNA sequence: TGTGCCAGCAGTGAAGCGACAGTGAGAGCCCAGCATTTT. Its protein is CASSEATVRAQHF.

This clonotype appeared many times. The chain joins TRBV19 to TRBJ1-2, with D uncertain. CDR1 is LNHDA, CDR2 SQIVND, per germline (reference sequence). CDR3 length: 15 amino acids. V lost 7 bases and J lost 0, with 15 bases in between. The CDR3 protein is CASTADSSPNYGYTF. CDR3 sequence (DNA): TGTGCCAGTACCGCAGATTCCTCGCCTAACTATGGCTACACCTTC.

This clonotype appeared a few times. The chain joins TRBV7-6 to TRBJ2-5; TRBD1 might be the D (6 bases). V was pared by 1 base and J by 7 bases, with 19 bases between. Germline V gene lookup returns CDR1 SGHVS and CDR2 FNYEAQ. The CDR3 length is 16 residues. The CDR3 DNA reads TGTGCCAGCAGCTTAGAGGGGATGGGGACAATCGGGACCCAGTACTTC. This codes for CASSLEGMGTIGTQYF.

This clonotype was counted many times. CDR3 sequence: CATSRIRAGSYEQYF. The CDR3 bases are TGTGCCACCAGCAGAATCCGTGCAGGGTCCTACGAGCAGTACTTC. The chain combines TRBV15 with TRBJ2-7; D might be TRBD1 (5 bases). The CDR3 has 15 amino acids. Germline V lookup: CDR1 LNHNV, CDR2 YYDKDF (reference sequence). V was pared by 2 bases and J by 1 base, with 12 bases between.

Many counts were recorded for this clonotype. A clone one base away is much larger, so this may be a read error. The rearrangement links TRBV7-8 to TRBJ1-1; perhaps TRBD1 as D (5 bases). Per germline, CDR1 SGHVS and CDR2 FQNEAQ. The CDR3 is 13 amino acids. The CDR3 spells CASSLGGVTGAFF. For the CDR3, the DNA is TGTGCCAGCAGCTTAGGAGGGGTCACTGGAGCTTTCTTT.

The CDR3 nucleotides read TGTGCCAGCAGAGATAGCGGGGTGGGCTACAATGAGCAGTTCTTC. It specifies CASRDSGVGYNEQFF. This chain links TRBV28 with TRBJ2-1; 8 nucleotides align to TRBD2. The CDR3 sequence is 15 residues long. Per the germline V gene, CDR1 is MDHEN and CDR2 is SYDVKM. V lost 6 bases to trimming and J lost 3 bases; unmatched junction nucleotides: 7. The variable domain in full, completed from reference TRBV28 and TRBJ2-1, reads DVKVTQSSRYLVKRTGEKVFLECVQDMDHENMFWYRQDPGLGLRLIYFSYDVKMKEKGDIPEGYSVSREKKERFSLILESASTNQTSMYLCASRDSGVGYNEQFFGPGTRLTVL.

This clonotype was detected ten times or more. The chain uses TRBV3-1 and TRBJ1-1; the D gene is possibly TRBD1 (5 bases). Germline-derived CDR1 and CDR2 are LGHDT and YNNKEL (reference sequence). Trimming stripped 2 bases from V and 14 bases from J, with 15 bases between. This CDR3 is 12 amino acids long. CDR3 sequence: CASSQQGSYPFF. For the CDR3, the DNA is TGTGCCAGCAGCCAACAGGGTTCGTACCCCTTCTTT.